This entry lists 21 T cell receptor beta chains sequenced from one sample in a study of sequential checkpoint blockade in melanoma. Treatment indicated: randomized to nivolumab then ipilimumab (arm A) or the reverse (arm B). Assay: immunoSEQ multiplex PCR; the TCRdb copy retains only in-frame clones and omits some. The table shows 4,000 or so clones, with 15% to 20% occurring only once. The sample here was tumor tissue (inferred from file names), taken from a patient given nivolumab and ipilimumab in sequence. These receptor sequences come from a human patient with melanoma. Some clones in this sample may be carry-over from other donors' samples.

By share, this clone ranks as medium-sized (0.01 to 0.1%). V usage is TRBV11-3 and J usage is TRBJ1-1; 9 bases line up with TRBD1. Germline lookup yields CDR1 SGHNT and CDR2 YENEEA. V shed 3 bases and J 5 bases; nucleotides not matched to a gene: 4. This CDR3 region has 14 residues. CDR3 nucleotide sequence: TGTGCCAGCAGCTTGGCCGGGACAGGGACTGAAGCTTTCTTT. Amino acids: CASSLAGTGTEAFF.

This clone is a singleton in its sample. The V gene is TRBV19, the J gene TRBJ2-2; 9 bases are shared with TRBD2. Germline CDR1 is LNHDA and CDR2 is SQIVND (reference sequence). The V segment lost 5 bases and the J segment 4 bases; nucleotides outside the gene matches: 5. The length of the CDR3 is 15 residues. The CDR3 protein is CASSGVRGGTGELFF. CDR3 DNA: TGTGCCAGTAGTGGGGTGCGGGGGGGCACCGGGGAGCTGTTTTTT.

The rearrangement links TRBV15 to TRBJ2-7; no clear D. This CDR3 is 17 amino acids long. V dropped 0 bases and J dropped 5 bases, with 20 bases sitting between them. The germline gives CDR1 LNHNV, CDR2 YYDKDF (reference sequence). In DNA form, the CDR3 reads TGTGCCACCAGCAGAGATCTGAACCGGGCCCAACGGGACGAGCAGTACTTC. Translation gives CATSRDLNRAQRDEQYF.

This clone was seen a single time. The chain recombines TRBV5-1 with TRBJ2-1; 9 bases are a match to TRBD2. Unmatched junction bases numbered 4, after V lost 1 base and J lost 5 bases. The CDR3 sequence is 15 residues long. From germline, CDR1 is SGHRS and CDR2 YFSETQ. Here the CDR3 DNA reads TGCGCCAGCAGCTTGAGCGGGGGGAACCACAATGAGCAGTTCTTC. It specifies CASSLSGGNHNEQFF.

V is TRBV6-8 and J is TRBJ2-5; TRBD1 aligns across 10 bases. J lost 3 bases, V lost 11 bases, and 12 bases had no gene match. This CDR3 has 15 amino acids. Germline CDR1 and CDR2: MNHGY and SAAAGT. CDR3 sequence: CASQPRQGAKETQYF. The CDR3, as DNA: TGTGCCTCACAGCCCCGACAGGGGGCGAAAGAGACCCAGTACTTC.

The CDR3 DNA reads as TGCGCCAGCAGCTTGTGGGGGCCCACAGATACGCAGTATTTT. Protein sequence: CASSLWGPTDTQYF. The chain has TRBV5-1 and TRBJ2-3; the D gene is possibly TRBD1 (6 bases). This CDR3 has 14 amino acids. The germline V and J ends were trimmed by 1 base and 2 bases, with 8 bases remaining between them. From germline, CDR1 is SGHRS and CDR2 YFSETQ.

This clone was picked up many times. The chain uses TRBV11-3 and TRBJ2-3; perhaps TRBD1 as D (5 bases). The CDR3 is made up of 14 amino acids. With 4 bases removed from V and 6 bases from J, the gap between germline ends came to 14 bases. Germline loops: CDR1 SGHNT, CDR2 YENEEA. CDR3 DNA: TGTGCCAGCAGCTCCCCTCCGCGACAGGATACGCAGTATTTT. Translation: CASSSPPRQDTQYF.

This clone was seen ten or more times. This chain's CDR3 is CASRQDRGAMGAQYF. In DNA form, the CDR3 reads TGTGCCAGCAGGCAGGACAGGGGGGCAATGGGTGCGCAGTATTTT. This chain connects TRBV6-8 to TRBJ2-3; 10 bases line up with TRBD1. The germline V gene encodes CDR1 MNHGY and CDR2 SAAAGT. This CDR3 is built from 15 residues. Trimming cost V 6 bases and J 10 bases; bases outside gene matches: 13.

This clone was recorded a few times. The chain links TRBV6-8 to TRBJ2-7; D is undetermined. Deletions cut 4 bases from V and 1 base from J, with 14 bases between. This CDR3 has 15 amino acids. Germline-derived CDR1 and CDR2 are MNHGY and SAAAGT. CDR3 nucleotides: TGTGCCAGCAGTTCGGACGGCTTCAGTTCCTACGAGCAGTACTTC. Amino acids: CASSSDGFSSYEQYF.

The chain employs TRBV19 and TRBJ2-7, with 7 bases that match TRBD2. V lost 7 bases and J lost 2; bases outside the gene matches: 8. Germline V gene data show CDR1 as LNHDA and CDR2 as SQIVND (reference sequence). This CDR3 has 14 residues. CDR3 sequence: CASNSGAGPYEQYF. The CDR3 bases are TGTGCCAGTAACTCGGGAGCGGGGCCCTACGAGCAGTACTTC.

J is TRBJ2-1 and V is TRBV30, with D perhaps TRBD2 (6 bases). The CDR3 has 16 amino acids. The V end lost 2 bases, the J end lost 9 bases, and 23 bases lay between the germline ends. Germline V gene lookup returns CDR1 GTSNPN and CDR2 SVGIG (reference sequence). The CDR3 reads CAWSWGGASRDAEQFF. CDR3 sequence (DNA): TGTGCCTGGAGTTGGGGCGGGGCCTCCCGGGACGCTGAGCAGTTCTTC.

The sample holds many counts of this clone. The gene calls are TRBV11-3 and TRBJ1-6; no clear D. Looked up from germline, CDR1 is SGHNT and CDR2 is YENEEA. The CDR3 spans 16 residues. V lost 0 bases and J lost 6, with 12 bases in between. CDR3 DNA sequence: TGTGCCAGCAGCTTAGATCTCGGTTTCGGTAATTCACCCCTCCACTTT. This translates into CASSLDLGFGNSPLHF.

V is TRBV6-8 and J is TRBJ2-3, with 9 bases fitting TRBD2. The CDR3 is 15 amino acids. Germline CDR1 and CDR2: MNHGY and SAAAGT. V lost 7 bases and J lost 2; bases outside the gene matches: 7. The CDR3 DNA reads TGTGCCAGCACCCGAATAGCGGGGGACACAGATACGCAGTATTTT. The encoded protein is CASTRIAGDTDTQYF.

This clone came up a few times. This chain connects TRBV6-8 to TRBJ2-1; D might be TRBD1 or TRBD2, each matching 7 bases. Trimming shortened V by 0 bases and J by 6 bases, and 9 bases separated the two germline ends. The CDR3 sequence is 14 residues long. CDR1 is MNHGY, CDR2 SAAAGT, per germline. This CDR3 reads CASSYSRGGNEQFF. In DNA form, the CDR3 reads TGTGCCAGCAGTTACTCCAGGGGGGGCAATGAGCAGTTCTTC.

V is TRBV25-1 and J is TRBJ1-2, with unresolved D. The CDR3 consists of 12 residues. The germline V and J ends were trimmed by 4 bases and 10 bases, with 13 bases remaining between them. Germline V gives CDR1 MGHDK, CDR2 SYGVNS. The chain's CDR3 is CASSAGFGVYTF. CDR3 sequence (DNA): TGTGCCAGCAGTGCGGGTTTTGGTGTCTACACCTTC.

The rearrangement uses TRBV18 and TRBJ2-1, with 12 bases lining up with TRBD2. Germline trimming cut 1 base from V and 5 bases from J; bases unmatched to any gene: 9. This CDR3 contains 18 residues. Per germline, CDR1 KGHSH and CDR2 LQKENI. The DNA for the CDR3 is TGTGCCAGCTCACCACTGGCTAGCGGGGGGGCTTCGGACAATGAGCAGTTCTTC. It codes for CASSPLASGGASDNEQFF.

This clone is deemed medium-sized. V usage is TRBV11-3 and J usage is TRBJ1-2; 8 nucleotides line up with TRBD1. CDR1 and CDR2 (germline): SGHNT, YENEEA. CDR3 size: 15 residues. J lost 4 bases, V lost 5 bases, and 9 bases had no gene match. Written as DNA, the CDR3 is TGTGCCAGCAGCCCTAACAGGGGGTGTTGCTATGGCTACACCTTC. Translation gives CASSPNRGCCYGYTF. Full variable domain (rest looked up from reference TRBV11-3 and TRBJ1-2): EAGVVQSPRYKIIEKKQPVAFWCNPISGHNTLYWYLQNLGQGPELLIRYENEEAVDDSQLPKDRFSAERLKGVDSTLKIQPAELGDSAVYLCASSPNRGCCYGYTFGSGTRLTVV.

V and J are TRBV6-8 and TRBJ1-2; 9 bases line up with TRBD1. The CDR3 spans 14 residues. Germline lookup yields CDR1 MNHGY and CDR2 SAAAGT. The trim removed 6 bases at V and 8 bases at J, leaving 10 bases unmatched. CDR3 nucleotide sequence: TGTGCCAGCAGCCCGGACAGGGGAATCTCGGGCTACACCTTC. This gives the protein CASSPDRGISGYTF.

This clone ranks as medium-sized. The chain carries TRBV6-8 and TRBJ1-1; perhaps TRBD1 as D (5 bases). The CDR3 is 15 residues long. The germline V gene has CDR1 MNHGY and CDR2 SAAAGT. V lost 2 bases to trimming and J lost 3 bases, with 13 bases between them. CDR3 sequence: CASSYDQGGYTEAFF. In DNA form, the CDR3 reads TGTGCCAGCAGTTACGACCAGGGCGGGTACACTGAAGCTTTCTTT.

The CDR3 DNA follows: TGCGCCAGCAGCTCGACAGCAAGCTCCTATAATTCACCCCTCCACTTT. It yields the protein CASSSTASSYNSPLHF. The chain combines TRBV5-1 with TRBJ1-6; TRBD1 is a possible D gene (5 bases). The ends were cut back, 3 bases at V and 0 bases at J, with 10 bases in the middle. The CDR3 sequence is 16 residues long. CDR1 and CDR2 from the germline V gene are SGHRS and YFSETQ. Looking up the rest from reference TRBV5-1 and TRBJ1-6 gives the full variable domain: KAGVTQTPRYLIKTRGQQVTLSCSPISGHRSVSWYQQTPGQGLQFLFEYFSETQRNKGNFPGRFSGRQFSNSRSEMNVSTLELGDSALYLCASSSTASSYNSPLHFGNGTRLTVT.

The V and J genes are TRBV11-3 and TRBJ2-7, with D perhaps matching TRBD1 (6 bases). Trimming shortened V by 5 bases and J by 3 bases, and 17 bases separated the two germline ends. This CDR3 is 15 amino acids long. The germline V gene encodes CDR1 SGHNT and CDR2 YENEEA. For the CDR3, the DNA is TGTGCCAGCAGCCCCCCCGGACAGAGGGGCTACGAGCAGTACTTC. Its protein is CASSPPGQRGYEQYF.